The 18 T cell receptor beta chains in this list originate from one sample, sequenced in a study of control samples from healthy donors and cancer patients. The data were produced by immunoSEQ multiplex PCR, yet TCRdb's version contains in-frame clones alone and is incomplete. The sample lists about 410,000 clones, 90% occurring once. Sequencing was done on a sample of PBMCs. These receptors originate from a man in his forties with head and neck cancer.

The rearrangement links TRBV6-5 to TRBJ1-1; D possibly corresponds to TRBD1 (6 bases). Looked up from germline, CDR1 is MNHEY and CDR2 is SVGAGI. The CDR3 totals 12 residues. The V end was cut by 0 bases, the J end by 8 bases, with 7 bases between. The CDR3 sequence: CASSYSRGEAFF. For the CDR3, the DNA is TGTGCCAGCAGTTACTCGAGGGGGGAAGCTTTCTTT.

The rearrangement uses TRBV28 and TRBJ2-1; D is undetermined. CDR1 is MDHEN and CDR2 is SYDVKM in the germline V gene. This CDR3 is 13 amino acids long. Trimming cost V 7 bases and J 4 bases, with 11 bases left between them. CDR3 nucleotide sequence: TGTGCCAGCAAGGGATCGTTATACAATGAGCAGTTCTTC. Protein sequence: CASKGSLYNEQFF.

V gene TRBV6-2 or TRBV6-3 combines with J gene TRBJ2-7, with TRBD1 matching over 7 bases. Unmatched junction bases numbered 10, after V lost 4 bases and J lost 1 base. Germline values: CDR1 MNHEY, CDR2 SVGEGT. The length of the CDR3 is 16 residues. The CDR3 here is CASSSTDLTGSYEQYF. The CDR3 DNA is TGTGCCAGCAGTTCGACTGACCTGACAGGGTCCTACGAGCAGTACTTC.

V usage is TRBV19 and J usage is TRBJ1-3; weak D call: TRBD1 (6 bases). Germline V gene data show CDR1 as LNHDA and CDR2 as SQIVND (reference sequence). This CDR3 comprises 17 residues. Deletions cut 5 bases from V and 3 bases from J, with 20 bases between. The CDR3 region is CASSAPRAGDYGNTIYF. The CDR3 DNA is TGTGCCAGTAGTGCCCCCCGGGCAGGGGACTATGGAAACACCATATATTTT.

The chain combines TRBV28 with TRBJ2-7, with D possibly being TRBD1 or TRBD2 (7 bases each). Germline-derived CDR1 and CDR2 are MDHEN and SYDVKM. V lost 6 bases and J lost 1, with 16 bases in between. This CDR3 is built from 15 residues. The DNA for the CDR3 is TGTGCCAGCAGACCCACAGGGGAGGGGTCCTACGAGCAGTACTTC. As protein: CASRPTGEGSYEQYF.

The chain combines TRBV4-1 with TRBJ2-2; 9 bases agree with TRBD2. V was clipped by 3 bases and J by 1 base; unmatched bases: 9. The CDR3 length is 18 residues. Germline-derived CDR1 and CDR2 are MGHRA and YSYEKL. CDR3 amino acids: CASSHPSAGGQNTGELFF. The CDR3 region has the DNA TGCGCCAGCAGCCATCCGTCGGCGGGGGGGCAGAACACCGGGGAGCTGTTTTTT.

The rearrangement joins TRBV5-1 to TRBJ2-5; 8 bases line up with TRBD1. Trimming cost V 5 bases and J 1 base; bases outside gene matches: 4. This CDR3 comprises 14 residues. The germline V gene has CDR1 SGHRS and CDR2 YFSETQ. The CDR3 nucleotides read TGCGCCAGCAGGACAGGACAGGGCCAAGAGACCCAGTACTTC. Residues: CASRTGQGQETQYF.

This clone was seen just once. V gene TRBV12-3 or TRBV12-4 combines with J gene TRBJ2-5, with D hard to call. CDR3 length: 12 residues. V lost 4 bases and J lost 9, with 12 bases in between. CDR3 in amino acids: CASSSLRLAQYF. As DNA, the CDR3 is TGTGCCAGCAGTTCACTTAGGTTGGCCCAGTACTTC.

The rearrangement links TRBV3-1 (or the pseudogene TRBV3-2) to TRBJ2-6; D call uncertain. The germline V and J ends were trimmed by 1 base and 0 bases, with 7 bases remaining between them. Germline V gene sequence: CDR1 LGHDT, CDR2 YNNKEL (reference sequence). This CDR3 comprises 16 residues. The CDR3 region has the DNA TGTGCCAGCAGCCAAGGGCGGATCTCTGGGGCCAACGTCCTGACTTTC. Translation: CASSQGRISGANVLTF.

The chain employs TRBV5-1 and TRBJ2-7; 7 positions match TRBD1. Germline values: CDR1 SGHRS, CDR2 YFSETQ. CDR3 length equals 15 residues. V was clipped by 6 bases and J by 0 bases; unmatched bases: 9. The CDR3 nucleotides read TGCGCCAGCACCACAGGGGACGGCAACTCCTACGAGCAGTACTTC. It translates to CASTTGDGNSYEQYF.

The chain employs TRBV19 and TRBJ2-2; perhaps TRBD1 as D (5 bases). Germline V gene lookup returns CDR1 LNHDA and CDR2 SQIVND (reference sequence). V lost 4 bases to trimming and J lost 2 bases, with 14 bases between them. The CDR3 consists of 16 residues. CDR3 in DNA: TGTGCCAGTAGTAACAGGATCAGCACTAACACCGGGGAGCTGTTTTTT. It is translated as CASSNRISTNTGELFF.

The V call is TRBV4-1, the J call TRBJ1-6; no clear D. CDR1 is MGHRA and CDR2 is YSYEKL in the germline V gene. V was trimmed by 1 base and J by 0 bases, leaving 10 bases between them. CDR3 size: 17 residues. CDR3 in DNA: TGCGCCAGCAGCCAAGGAGGAGAGAGCTCCTATAATTCACCCCTCCACTTT. Its protein is CASSQGGESSYNSPLHF.

The chain joins TRBV11-2 to TRBJ1-1, with D maybe TRBD1 (5 bases). This CDR3 has 15 amino acids. The germline gives CDR1 SGHAT, CDR2 FQNNGV. V dropped 1 base and J dropped 0 bases, with 9 bases sitting between them. The CDR3 region is CASSLAGRMNTEAFF. The CDR3 nucleotides read TGTGCCAGCAGCTTAGCGGGACGAATGAACACTGAAGCTTTCTTT.

V usage is TRBV27 and J usage is TRBJ2-5; D may be TRBD1 or TRBD2 (5 bases each). With 2 bases removed from V and 4 bases from J, the gap between germline ends came to 17 bases. This CDR3 comprises 16 residues. Germline assignment: CDR1 MNHEY and CDR2 SMNVEV (reference sequence). The CDR3 DNA is TGTGCCAGCAGTTTAGTGGGGGAGACTAAGGCAGAGACCCAGTACTTC. Protein product: CASSLVGETKAETQYF.

V and J are TRBV11-2 and TRBJ2-1; D is uncertain. The V end was cut by 2 bases, the J end by 0 bases, with 11 bases between. Looked up from germline, CDR1 is SGHAT and CDR2 is FQNNGV. There are 16 residues in the CDR3. This CDR3 reads CASSLRVTSSYNEQFF. The CDR3 DNA sequence: TGTGCCAGCAGCTTACGGGTGACAAGCTCCTACAATGAGCAGTTCTTC.

The chain carries TRBV28 and TRBJ1-1; TRBD1 matches at 8 bases. The CDR3 runs to 11 residues. Per germline, CDR1 MDHEN and CDR2 SYDVKM. V was pared by 7 bases and J by 7 bases, with 2 bases of the junction left unmatched. The DNA for the CDR3 is TGTGCCAGCACTGACAGGGGTGAAGCTTTCTTT. It codes for CASTDRGEAFF.

This clone was counted a single time. V usage is TRBV6-2 or TRBV6-3 and J usage is TRBJ2-7; 10 bases agree with TRBD1. Trimming removed 2 bases from V and 3 bases from J; junction bases left unmatched: 4. CDR3 length: 15 residues. In germline, CDR1 is MNHEY, CDR2 SVGEGT. CDR3 in amino acids: CASSYNRDRGYEQYF. In DNA, the CDR3 is TGTGCCAGCAGTTACAACCGGGACAGGGGCTACGAGCAGTACTTC.

The chain joins TRBV28 to TRBJ1-5; D may be TRBD1 (5 bases). The CDR3 runs to 16 residues. V lost 5 bases, J lost 3 bases, and 17 bases lay in between. Germline V gene lookup returns CDR1 MDHEN and CDR2 SYDVKM. In DNA, the CDR3 is TGTGCCAGCAGTCTGCGCGGGACGGCTACCAATCAGCCCCAGCATTTT. Protein: CASSLRGTATNQPQHF.